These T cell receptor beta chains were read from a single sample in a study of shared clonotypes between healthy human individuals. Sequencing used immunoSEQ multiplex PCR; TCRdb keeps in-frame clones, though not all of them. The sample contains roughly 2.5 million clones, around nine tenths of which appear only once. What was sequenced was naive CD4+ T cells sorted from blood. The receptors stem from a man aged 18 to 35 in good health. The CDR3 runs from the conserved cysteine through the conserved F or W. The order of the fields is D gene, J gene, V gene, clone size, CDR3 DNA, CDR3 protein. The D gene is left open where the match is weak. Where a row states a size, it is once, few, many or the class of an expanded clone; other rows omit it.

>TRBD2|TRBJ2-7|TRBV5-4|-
TGTGCCAGCAGCTTGGAATGGGGAGGGTCCTACGAGCAGTACTTC
CASSLEWGGSYEQYF
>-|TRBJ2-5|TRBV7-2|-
TGTGCCAGCAGCTTAGCTGGTGGCAGGGGAAAAGAGACCCAGTACTTC
CASSLAGGRGKETQYF
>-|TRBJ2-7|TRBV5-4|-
TGTGCCAGCAGCCGGCCCGGGGATCTCAACGAGCAGTACTTC
CASSRPGDLNEQYF
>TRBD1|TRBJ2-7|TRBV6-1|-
TGTGCCAGCAGTGAGCAGGGGGTGAGGGAGCAGTACTTC
CASSEQGVREQYF
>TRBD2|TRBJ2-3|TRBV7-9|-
TGTGCCAGCAGCGTTGAGGCGGGGGCGCAGTATTTT
CASSVEAGAQYF
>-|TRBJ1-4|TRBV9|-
TGTGCCAGCACCTATTCCGAGGGCAGTGGGAATGAAAAACTGTTTTTT
CASTYSEGSGNEKLFF
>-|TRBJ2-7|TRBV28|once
TGTGCCAGCACGGCGGGTTTCGAGCAGTACTTC
CASTAGFEQYF
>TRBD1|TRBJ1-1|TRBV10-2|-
TGCGCCAGCTGGGGACAGGAGAACACTGAAGCTTTCTTT
CASWGQENTEAFF
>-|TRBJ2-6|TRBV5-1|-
TGCGCCAGCAGCTTGTTGGGCTCTGGGGCCAACGTCCTGACTTTC
CASSLLGSGANVLTF
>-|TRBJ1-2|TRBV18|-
TGTGCCAGCTCACCAGGGCAGTCATCTAACTATGGCTACACCTTC
CASSPGQSSNYGYTF
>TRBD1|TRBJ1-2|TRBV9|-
TGTGCCAGCAGCGTAGATGCACAGGGGGCTTATGGCTACACCTTC
CASSVDAQGAYGYTF
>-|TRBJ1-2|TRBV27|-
TGTGCCAGCAGTCTGACCGGGGACTATGGCTACACCTTC
CASSLTGDYGYTF
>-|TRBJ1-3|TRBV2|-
TGTGCCAGCAGTGACACAGCCTCCTCTGGAAACACCATATATTTT
CASSDTASSGNTIYF
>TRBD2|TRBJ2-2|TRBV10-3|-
TGTGCCATAACGGGGGGGCCGACCGGGGAGCTGTTTTTT
CAITGGPTGELFF
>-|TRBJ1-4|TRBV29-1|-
TGCAGCGTTGAAAGTAGGGGAGGGGAAAAACTGTTTTTT
CSVESRGGEKLFF
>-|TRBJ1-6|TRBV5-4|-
TGTGCCAGCAGCTTCGGGGGACGGCCAAATTCACCCCTCCACTTT
CASSFGGRPNSPLHF
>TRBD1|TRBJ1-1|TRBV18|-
TGTGCCAGCTCAGAGGGGGCGGGCTATCAAGAAGCTTTCTTT
CASSEGAGYQEAFF
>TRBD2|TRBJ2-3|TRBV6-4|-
TGTGCCAGCAGGTACAGCGGGGGTGAGACGGCGCAGTATTTT
CASRYSGGETAQYF
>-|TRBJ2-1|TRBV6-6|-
TGTGCCAGCAGTTACGTAGCGGCCACGGGTGGGCAGTTCTTC
CASSYVAATGGQFF
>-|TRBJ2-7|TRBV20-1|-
TGCAGTGCTTACCAGGGCCCCGAGCAGTACTTC
CSAYQGPEQYF
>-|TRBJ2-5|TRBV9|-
TGTGCCAGCAGCGTAGCTCCATCCCCTCAAGAGACCCAGTACTTC
CASSVAPSPQETQYF
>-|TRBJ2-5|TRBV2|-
TGTGCCAGCAGTGGTAGGAAGGATGGGACCCAGTACTTC
CASSGRKDGTQYF